Reported below is one T cell receptor (beta chain). The data were taken from a study of blood T cell repertoires in COVID-19. Looking at the study overall: The study drew acute and convalescent COVID-19 samples from the United States, Italy and Spain. The cDNA or gDNA used as material had been derived from T cells, B-cell-depleted T cells, or PBMCs.

This CDR3 is 15 amino acids long. In germline, CDR1 is KGHDR, CDR2 SFDVKD. V gave up 9 bases and J gave up 0 bases, with 14 bases separating them. This study enrolled people aged 18 to 89 from about two dozen US geographic areas. In the source study's methods: Cell counts per sample came from amplifying reference gene primers. Generated by immunoSEQ multiplex PCR, the TCRdb table keeps only in-frame clones and is missing some. D and trimming were read from the DNA, whereas the V and J calls and clone size are those reported in that table. Of more than 300,000 clones in the sample, approximately 93% were seen once.

This TCR came from a woman aged 40 to 50 who had been exposed to COVID-19. Sample: PBMCs or T cells enriched from blood (not recorded which). This chain joins TRBV24-1 and TRBJ1-3; D might be TRBD1 (5 bases). CDR3 coding DNA: TGTGCCACCGGAAGGCTGGACATCTCTGGAAACACCATATATTTT. As protein: CATGRLDISGNTIYF.